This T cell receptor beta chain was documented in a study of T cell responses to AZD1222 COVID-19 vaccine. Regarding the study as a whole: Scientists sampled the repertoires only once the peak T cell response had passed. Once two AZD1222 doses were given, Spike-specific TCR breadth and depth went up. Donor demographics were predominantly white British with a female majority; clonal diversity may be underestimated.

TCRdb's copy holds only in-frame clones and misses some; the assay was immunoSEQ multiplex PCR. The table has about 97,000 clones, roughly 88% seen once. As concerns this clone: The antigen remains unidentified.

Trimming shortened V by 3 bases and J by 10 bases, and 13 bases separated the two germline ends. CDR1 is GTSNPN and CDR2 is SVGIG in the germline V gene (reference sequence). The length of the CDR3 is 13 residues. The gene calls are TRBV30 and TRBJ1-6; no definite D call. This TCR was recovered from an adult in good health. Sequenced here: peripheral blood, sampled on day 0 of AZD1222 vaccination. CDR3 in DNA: TGTGCCTGGAGCTACGGGGAGGGCTCACCCCTCCACTTT. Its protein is CAWSYGEGSPLHF.